This note documents a single T cell receptor beta chain sequence. Its cognate antigen is unknown. This record belongs to a study of T-cell reconstitution after alpha-beta-depleted transplantation in children. Whole-study findings and limits: High day-60 TCRbeta diversity in some patients came from surviving recipient T cells and thymic progenitors. One year post-transplant, T-cell counts and diversity were largely derived from T cells produced anew.

Construction of the TCRbeta library involved unique molecular identifiers. TCRdb itself ran the PCR reads through MiXCR, one entry per CDR3 protein. This table has 65,000 to 90,000 distinct CDR3 sequences, roughly a tenth appearing once. This CDR3 has 14 amino acids. Germline CDR1 reads SGHTA; CDR2 reads FQGNSA. Trimming at V came to 7 bases and at J to 3 bases, leaving 8 bases not matched to a gene. The specimen comprised PBMCs, sampled before TCRalphabeta/CD19-depleted stem cell transplant. The receptor comes from a boy aged 5-17 years with acute myeloid leukemia, due to receive a stem cell transplant. The V gene is TRBV7-2, the J gene TRBJ1-2; TRBD1 aligns across 7 bases. CDR3 protein: CASTLAGTDYGYTF. For the CDR3, the DNA is TGTGCCAGCACCCTTGCCGGGACAGACTATGGCTACACCTTC.